This T cell receptor (beta chain) was sequenced in a study of identical twins. Study findings and constraints: Weaker excess twin sharing was observed in beta out-of-frame sequences. High-abundance cord blood beta clonotypes had fewer insertions; memory repertoires showed none.

TCRdb reprocessed the 5' RACE reads via MiXCR and lists one record per CDR3 protein. The sample yields around 470,000 distinct CDR3 sequences, 13% to 15% seen once. As to this clonotype: Its cognate antigen is unknown.

These records were also assigned to another study, of yellow fever vaccine responses in identical twins.

The source is a woman aged 18-35 years in good health. The sample comprised CD4+ T cells sorted from blood.

CDR3 region: CASTNPRLNEQFF. Written as DNA, the CDR3 is TGTGCCAGCACCAATCCTAGGCTCAATGAGCAGTTCTTC. The V gene is TRBV7-9, the J gene TRBJ2-1, with D unclear. V was shortened by 7 bases and J by 6 bases, with 13 bases between the two germline ends. The CDR3 extends over 13 amino acids. Germline CDR1 and CDR2: SEHNR and FQNEAQ (reference sequence). The complete variable domain, with remaining parts taken from reference TRBV7-9 and TRBJ2-1, reads DTGVSQNPRHKITKRGQNVTFRCDPISEHNRLYWYRQTLGQGPEFLTYFQNEAQLEKSRLLSDRFSAERPKGSFSTLEIQRTEQGDSAMYLCASTNPRLNEQFFGPGTRLTVL.